These T cell receptor beta chains were read from a single sample in a study of cytomegalovirus exposure and HLA in healthy donors. Sequencing used immunoSEQ multiplex PCR; TCRdb keeps in-frame clones, though not all of them. The sample carries tens of thousands of clones, roughly 76% recorded once. The sequencing input was PBMCs. The receptors were gathered from a male donor in good health and CMV-seropositive. CDR3s include the opening cysteine and the closing phenylalanine or tryptophan. A D gene is named only where the DNA matches it firmly. Only part of the rows carry a size: once, few, many, or a class if the clone is expanded.

J	size	D	length	V	DNA	CDR3
TRBJ2-5	NA	TRBD2	18	TRBV7-3	TGTGCCAGCAGCTTAAGGGCTAGCGGGGGTCGGTACCAAGAGACCCAGTACTTC	CASSLRASGGRYQETQYF
TRBJ1-5	NA	TRBD1	14	TRBV29-1	TGCAGCGTGGTAGGACAGGGCCCCAATCAGCCCCAGCATTTT	CSVVGQGPNQPQHF
TRBJ2-1	NA	TRBD2	13	TRBV12-5	TGTGCTAGTGGTCCCGGGACTACCCTCATTCTGTTCTTC	CASGPGTTLILFF
TRBJ1-1	NA	TRBD1	13	TRBV6-5	TGTGCCAGCAGTAAACAGGGGAGTGCTGAAGCTTTCTTT	CASSKQGSAEAFF
TRBJ2-2	NA	TRBD2	16	TRBV9	TGTGCCAGCAGCGTAGGACTAGCGGGGAACACCGGGGAGCTGTTTTTT	CASSVGLAGNTGELFF
TRBJ2-5	NA	TRBD2	15	TRBV10-3	TGTGCCATCAGTGAGATTAGCGGGGGCCAAGAGACCCAGTACTTC	CAISEISGGQETQYF
TRBJ2-7	NA	TRBD2	14	TRBV5-1	TGCGCCAGCAGCTTTGGCCTAGCGGCGTACGAGCAGTACTTC	CASSFGLAAYEQYF
TRBJ2-7	NA	NA	15	TRBV6-5	TGTGCCAGCCAAACCCTAACGAGGTACACCTACGAGCAGTACTTC	CASQTLTRYTYEQYF
TRBJ2-7	once	TRBD2	13	TRBV5-1	TGCGCCAGCCAACTAGCGACCTCCTACGAGCAGTACTTC	CASQLATSYEQYF
TRBJ2-2	NA	NA	15	TRBV6-5	TGTGCCAGCGCAGGGTCAGGGCCCGCCACCGGGGAGCTGTTTTTT	CASAGSGPATGELFF
TRBJ2-1	once	TRBD2	14	TRBV30	TGTGCCTGGAGTGCTAGCGGGGCTGACAATGAGCAGTTCTTC	CAWSASGADNEQFF
TRBJ1-2	NA	NA	14	TRBV2	TGTGCCAGCAGATCACAGACGGTGAACTATGGCTACACCTTC	CASRSQTVNYGYTF
TRBJ2-1	NA	TRBD2	16	TRBV4-1	TGCGCCAGCAGCCAAGTGGGCGGGAGGGGGGGCCCTGAGCAGTTCTTC	CASSQVGGRGGPEQFF
TRBJ2-1	NA	TRBD2	15	TRBV11-2	TGTGCCAGCAGCTGGGGCGGACTAGCGGACAATGAGCAGTTCTTC	CASSWGGLADNEQFF
TRBJ2-1	few	TRBD2	14	TRBV6-5	TGTGCCAGCACAGCGACTAGCGGTTACAATGAGCAGTTCTTC	CASTATSGYNEQFF
TRBJ1-4	NA	NA	15	TRBV7-9	TGTGCCAGCAGCTTAGCGGAGACAGCCAATGAAAAACTGTTTTTT	CASSLAETANEKLFF
TRBJ1-2	NA	NA	15	TRBV5-6	TGTGCCAGCAGCTTGAAGACAGGTTGGGTTAATGGCTACACCTTC	CASSLKTGWVNGYTF
TRBJ2-1	NA	NA	17	TRBV18	TGTGCCAGCTCACCACCGGGGGCAGGCTTTCGGAGGCATGAGCAGTTCTTC	CASSPPGAGFRRHEQFF
TRBJ1-5	NA	TRBD1	16	TRBV6-6	TGTGCCAGCAGTCCCTCGACAGGGATGTTCAATCAGCCCCAGCATTTT	CASSPSTGMFNQPQHF
TRBJ2-6	NA	NA	15	TRBV19	TGTGCCAGTAGTCTCCAGGGAACCGGGGCCAACGTCCTGACTTTC	CASSLQGTGANVLTF
TRBJ1-1	NA	NA	13	TRBV5-1	TGCGCCAGCAGCTTGACAGGGTTCTCTGAAGCTTTCTTT	CASSLTGFSEAFF
TRBJ2-3	NA	TRBD2	16	TRBV18	TGTGCCAGCTCCCTTGGAGGACTAGCGATCACAGATACGCAGTATTTT	CASSLGGLAITDTQYF
TRBJ2-3	NA	TRBD2	16	TRBV7-2	TGTGCCAGCAGCTGGGGAGCGGGAGGGCCCTCAGATACGCAGTATTTT	CASSWGAGGPSDTQYF
TRBJ2-1	NA	NA	12	TRBV29-1	TGCAGCGCCGACGGGGCGGGGTCTGAGCAGTTCTTC	CSADGAGSEQFF
TRBJ2-7	NA	NA	14	TRBV4-2	TGTGCCAGCAGCTCAGACGCAGGGAAGTACGAGCAGTACTTC	CASSSDAGKYEQYF
TRBJ1-5	NA	NA	15	TRBV28	TGTGCCAGCAGGATCCCTACGGGAAGCAATCAGCCCCAGCATTTT	CASRIPTGSNQPQHF
TRBJ2-1	NA	TRBD2	15	TRBV7-7	TGTGCCAGCAGCCCCACTAGCGGGGAGTACAATGAGCAGTTCTTC	CASSPTSGEYNEQFF
TRBJ1-2	NA	TRBD1	17	TRBV4-2	TGTGCCAGCAGCCAGGGGACAGGGGGCGCGGGAAACTATGGCTACACCTTC	CASSQGTGGAGNYGYTF
TRBJ2-7	NA	NA	15	TRBV5-1	TGCGCCAGCAGCTCAACGACTGGAGTTCCTAACGAGCAGTACTTC	CASSSTTGVPNEQYF
TRBJ2-6	few	NA	17	TRBV9	TGTGCCAGCAGCGTAGTATGGACACCCTCTGGGGCCAACGTCCTGACTTTC	CASSVVWTPSGANVLTF
TRBJ2-2	NA	NA	16	TRBV5-1	TGCGCCAGCAGCTTGGAAGTGACTAGGGTTGCCGGGGAGCTGTTTTTT	CASSLEVTRVAGELFF
TRBJ1-5	NA	NA	15	TRBV7-9	TGTGCCAGCAGCTTGGGAGGGAATAGCAATCAGCCCCAGCATTTT	CASSLGGNSNQPQHF
TRBJ1-1	NA	NA	12	TRBV29-1	TGCAGCGTTGAAGTCTCGAACACTGAAGCTTTCTTT	CSVEVSNTEAFF
TRBJ2-5	NA	TRBD2	12	TRBV27	TGTGCGAGCGGGAGGTTAGGAGAGACCCAGTACTTC	CASGRLGETQYF
TRBJ2-7	NA	TRBD1	13	TRBV5-4	TGTGCCAGCAGCGGACAGGGGTCCCACGAGCAGTACTTC	CASSGQGSHEQYF
TRBJ2-1	NA	TRBD2	17	TRBV10-3	TGTGCCATCAGTCCCTACTCCACTAGCGGGAGGGGCAATGAGCAGTTCTTC	CAISPYSTSGRGNEQFF
TRBJ1-3	few	NA	14	TRBV7-2	TGTGCCAGCAGCTTGGCAGGCTCTGGAAACACCATATATTTT	CASSLAGSGNTIYF
TRBJ1-5	NA	NA	16	TRBV7-2	TGTGCCAGCAGCCCGAAGGCAGGACATAGCAATCAGCCCCAGCATTTT	CASSPKAGHSNQPQHF
TRBJ2-7	NA	TRBD2	15	TRBV7-8	TGTGCCAGCACCCTCATCCTAGCGGGCGGTGTGGAGCAGTACTTC	CASTLILAGGVEQYF
TRBJ2-7	NA	TRBD1	15	TRBV9	TGTGCCAGCAGCGCCGGACAGGGTGGTTCCTACGAGCAGTACTTC	CASSAGQGGSYEQYF
TRBJ2-3	NA	TRBD2	18	TRBV14	TGTGCCAGCAGCCAAGGTAAGGAAGGTAGCGGGAGGGCAGATACGCAGTATTTT	CASSQGKEGSGRADTQYF
TRBJ2-7	NA	NA	16	TRBV11-2	TGTGCCAGCAGCTTAGGGCAGGGTATTTTGGGTTACGAGCAGTACTTC	CASSLGQGILGYEQYF